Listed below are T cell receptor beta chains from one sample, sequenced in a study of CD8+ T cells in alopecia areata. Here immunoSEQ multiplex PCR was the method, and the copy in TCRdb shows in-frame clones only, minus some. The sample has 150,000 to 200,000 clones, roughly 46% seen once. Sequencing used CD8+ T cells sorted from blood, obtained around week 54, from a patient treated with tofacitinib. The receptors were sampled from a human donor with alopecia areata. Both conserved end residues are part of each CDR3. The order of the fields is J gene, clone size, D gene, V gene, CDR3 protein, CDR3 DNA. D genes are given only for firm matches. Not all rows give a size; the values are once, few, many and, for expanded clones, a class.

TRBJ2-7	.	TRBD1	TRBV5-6	CASSLGDRIYEQYF	TGTGCCAGCAGCTTGGGGGACAGGATCTACGAGCAGTACTTC
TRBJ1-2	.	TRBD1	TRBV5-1	CASSLVPGGTNYGYTF	TGCGCCAGCAGCTTGGTACCAGGGGGGACGAACTATGGCTACACCTTC
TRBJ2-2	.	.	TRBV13	CASSLLPTGELFF	TGTGCCAGCAGCTTACTCCCCACCGGGGAGCTGTTTTTT
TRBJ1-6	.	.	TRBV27	CASSLSSRAASPLHF	TGTGCCAGCAGTTTATCGTCGAGGGCGGCTTCACCCCTCCACTTT
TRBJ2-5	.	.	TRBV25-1	CASRSLAQETQYF	TGTGCCAGCAGAAGCCTTGCTCAAGAGACCCAGTACTTC
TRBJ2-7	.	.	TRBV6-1	CASSEGDSGAYEQYF	TGTGCCAGCAGTGAGGGGGACAGCGGGGCCTACGAGCAGTACTTC
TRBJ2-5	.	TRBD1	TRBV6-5	CASGQEEQETQYF	TGTGCCAGCGGACAGGAGGAGCAAGAGACCCAGTACTTC
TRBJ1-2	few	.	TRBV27	CASRGLGGYTF	TGTGCCAGCCGTGGGTTGGGCGGCTACACCTTC
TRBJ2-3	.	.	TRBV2	CATEGLAPGTDTQYF	TGTGCCACCGAGGGCCTGGCCCCGGGCACAGATACGCAGTATTTT
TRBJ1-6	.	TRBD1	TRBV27	CASSLRGRDRDYNSPLHF	TGTGCCAGCAGTTTGCGCGGAAGGGACAGAGACTATAATTCACCCCTCCACTTT
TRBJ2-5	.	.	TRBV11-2	CASSWVEETQYF	TGTGCCAGCAGCTGGGTGGAAGAGACCCAGTACTTC
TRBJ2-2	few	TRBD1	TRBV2	CASRRGTGIDTGELFF	TGTGCCAGCAGAAGGGGGACAGGTATTGACACCGGGGAGCTGTTTTTT
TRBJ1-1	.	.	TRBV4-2	CASSGTGATNTEAFF	TGTGCCAGCAGCGGTACGGGGGCGACGAACACTGAAGCTTTCTTT
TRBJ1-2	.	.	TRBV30	CAWSVFRDLYTF	TGTGCCTGGAGTGTTTTCAGGGACCTCTACACCTTC
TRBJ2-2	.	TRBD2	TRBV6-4	CASSDSSGGFTGELFF	TGTGCCAGCAGTGACTCCAGCGGGGGCTTCACCGGGGAGCTGTTTTTT
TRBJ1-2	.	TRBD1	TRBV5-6	CASLGQGDYGYTF	TGTGCCAGTCTTGGGCAGGGGGACTATGGCTACACCTTC
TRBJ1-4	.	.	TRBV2	CASNLGYDEKLFF	TGTGCCAGCAATCTAGGGTATGACGAAAAACTGTTTTTT
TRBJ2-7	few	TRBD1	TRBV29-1	CSARDRGYEQYF	TGCAGCGCCCGGGACAGGGGCTACGAGCAGTACTTC
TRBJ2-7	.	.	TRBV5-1	CASSHPFGVRGSEQYF	TGCGCCAGCAGCCATCCCTTCGGGGTTCGGGGTTCCGAGCAGTACTTC
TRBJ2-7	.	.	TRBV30	CAWSVPGSTYEQYF	TGTGCCTGGAGTGTACCGGGCAGTACCTACGAGCAGTACTTC
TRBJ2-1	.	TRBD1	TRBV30	CAWSVEQGFYNEQFF	TGTGCCTGGAGTGTAGAACAGGGGTTCTACAATGAGCAGTTCTTC
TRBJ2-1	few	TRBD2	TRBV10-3	CAISEINSGNEQFF	TGTGCCATCAGTGAGATAAATAGCGGGAATGAGCAGTTCTTC
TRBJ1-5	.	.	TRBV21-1	CASSKNGSNQPQHF	TGTGCCAGCAGCAAAAATGGCAGCAATCAGCCCCAGCATTTT
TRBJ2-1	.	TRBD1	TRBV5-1	CASSLGTGRDNEQFF	TGCGCCAGCAGCTTAGGGACAGGGCGAGACAATGAGCAGTTCTTC
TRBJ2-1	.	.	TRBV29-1	CSVAVGEQFF	TGCAGCGTTGCCGTAGGTGAGCAGTTCTTC
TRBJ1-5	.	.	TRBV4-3	CASSPGVGGIQPQHF	TGCGCCAGCAGCCCGGGGGTCGGGGGGATTCAGCCCCAGCATTTT
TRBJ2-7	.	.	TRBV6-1	CASSEAWGDYEQYF	TGTGCCAGCAGTGAAGCTTGGGGAGACTACGAGCAGTACTTC
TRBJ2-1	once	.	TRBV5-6	CASSLEPGIGNEQFF	TGTGCCAGCAGCTTGGAACCTGGGATTGGGAATGAGCAGTTCTTC
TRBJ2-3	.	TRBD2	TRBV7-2	CATVRRGGGTDTQYF	TGTGCCACCGTGAGACGGGGAGGGGGCACAGATACGCAGTATTTT
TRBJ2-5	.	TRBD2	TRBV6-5	CASSTPGGETQYF	TGTGCCAGCAGCACACCGGGAGGAGAGACCCAGTACTTC
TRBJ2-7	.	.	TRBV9	CASSVGGRSYEQYF	TGTGCCAGCAGCGTTGGGGGTAGGTCCTACGAGCAGTACTTC
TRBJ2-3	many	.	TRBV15	CATSTHMAGPTFDTQYF	TGTGCCACCAGCACACATATGGCAGGCCCTACATTCGATACGCAGTATTTT
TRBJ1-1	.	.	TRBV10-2	CASSPRGEDTEAFF	TGCGCCAGCAGCCCTCGTGGTGAAGACACTGAAGCTTTCTTT
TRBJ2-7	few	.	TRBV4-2	CASSQDRVNEQYF	TGTGCCAGCAGCCAAGACCGGGTAAACGAGCAGTACTTC
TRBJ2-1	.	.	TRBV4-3	CASSPLLDNEQFF	TGCGCCAGCAGCCCCTTGCTGGACAATGAGCAGTTCTTC
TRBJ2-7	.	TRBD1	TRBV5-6	CASGTTGEYDEQYF	TGTGCCAGCGGAACGACAGGGGAATACGACGAGCAGTACTTC
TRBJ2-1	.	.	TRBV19	CASSIGVYNEQFF	TGTGCCAGTAGTATCGGGGTATACAATGAGCAGTTCTTC
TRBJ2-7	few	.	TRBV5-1	CASSLLAPGPRYEQYF	TGCGCCAGCAGCTTACTAGCTCCTGGCCCCCGGTACGAGCAGTACTTC
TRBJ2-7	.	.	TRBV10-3	CAISDIFSGLQYF	TGTGCCATCAGTGATATCTTCAGTGGCCTGCAGTACTTC
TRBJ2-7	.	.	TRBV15	CATSDDRGYEQYF	TGTGCCACCAGCGACGATCGAGGTTACGAGCAGTACTTC
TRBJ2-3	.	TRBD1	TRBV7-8	CASSLPNGDRADTQYF	TGTGCCAGCAGCTTACCGAATGGGGACAGGGCAGATACGCAGTATTTT
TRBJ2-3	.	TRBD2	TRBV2	CASSWTSGEGADTQYF	TGTGCCAGCAGTTGGACTAGCGGGGAAGGGGCAGATACGCAGTATTTT
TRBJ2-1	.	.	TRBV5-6	CASSLGGDEQFF	TGTGCCAGCAGCCTGGGGGGTGATGAGCAGTTCTTC
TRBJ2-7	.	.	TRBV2	CASIGQRGQQYF	TGTGCCAGCATCGGACAGAGAGGGCAGCAGTACTTC
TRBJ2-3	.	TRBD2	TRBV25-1	CASSEFLTSGIRTDTQYF	TGTGCCAGCAGTGAATTCCTGACTAGCGGGATTCGCACAGATACGCAGTATTTT
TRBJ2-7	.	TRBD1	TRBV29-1	CSVEDRGSYEQYF	TGCAGCGTTGAGGACAGGGGGTCCTACGAGCAGTACTTC
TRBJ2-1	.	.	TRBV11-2	CASGGPGYSYNEQFF	TGTGCCAGCGGTGGGCCGGGCTACTCCTACAATGAGCAGTTCTTC
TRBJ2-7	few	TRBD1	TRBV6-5	CASSWTGKGEQYF	TGTGCCAGCAGCTGGACAGGGAAGGGCGAGCAGTACTTC
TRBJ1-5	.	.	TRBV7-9	CASSLGESNQPQHF	TGTGCCAGCAGCTTGGGGGAGAGCAATCAGCCCCAGCATTTT